This T cell receptor beta chain was retrieved from a study of cytomegalovirus exposure and HLA in healthy donors. Per the germline V gene, CDR1 is SGHAT and CDR2 is FQNNGV. Trimming cost V 4 bases and J 5 bases; bases outside gene matches: 8. This CDR3 region has 15 residues. The PCR contained 60 Vbeta and 13 Jbeta primers. Here immunoSEQ multiplex PCR was the method, and the copy in TCRdb shows in-frame clones only, minus some. This sample has around 180,000 clones; around 73% occur once, and the top ten carry 2.4%. The sequence came from a man aged 55 to 70 in good health and CMV-seronegative. The specimen was PBMCs. The chain links TRBV11-2 to TRBJ2-1; 7 nucleotides agree with TRBD2. In nucleotides, the CDR3 is TGTGCCAGCAGCTCCTCGGGAGGCTATGACAATGAGCAGTTCTTC. It encodes CASSSSGGYDNEQFF. Full variable domain (outside the CDR3, taken from reference TRBV11-2 and TRBJ2-1): EAGVAQSPRYKIIEKRQSVAFWCNPISGHATLYWYQQILGQGPKLLIQFQNNGVVDDSQLPKDRFSAERLKGVDSTLKIQPAKLEDSAVYLCASSSSGGYDNEQFFGPGTRLTVL.